The clone carrying this T cell receptor (beta chain) has a single count. Both subsets, CD45RA+ naive and CD45RA-negative memory, were split from the CD4+ cells. CDR3 length equals 14 residues. Germline values: CDR1 MNHNS, CDR2 SASEGT. The V and J ends lost 5 bases and 0 bases respectively, with 7 bases between them. The method was immunoSEQ multiplex PCR; TCRdb's version includes in-frame clones alone and lacks a portion of them. This table has over 2 million clones, 90% to 95% appearing once. The data originate from a study of shared clonotypes between healthy human individuals. This TCR was sampled from a man younger than 35 in good health. Specimen: naive CD4+ T cells sorted from blood. The subset denotes: CD45RA+ positively selected. The V gene is TRBV6-1, the J gene TRBJ2-2; D call uncertain. CDR3 protein: CASSRRSNTGELFF. The DNA of the CDR3 is TGTGCCAGCAGTAGGAGATCGAACACCGGGGAGCTGTTTTTT.